This TCR beta chain was sequenced in a study of blood T cells in healthy people across ages. Overall study findings and caveats: Age advanced and TCR beta diversity per million T cells fell, roughly linearly. It was not known whether donors were CMV positive (a possible confounder of expanded clonotype changes).

Remarks on this clonotype: The antigen remains unidentified.

Samples had at least 7 million PBMCs isolated from them. The germline CDR1 and CDR2 sequences are SGHTA and FQGTGA. Between the trimmed V and J ends, which lost 5 bases and 5 bases, there was a span of 13 bases. The CDR3 has 14 residues. A second PCR, run for about 7 to 11 cycles, used a sample-barcoded 5' primer plus a J-beta primer mix. Template switching added a 12-random-nucleotide identifier to every cDNA molecule. From the 5' RACE reads, TCRdb called clonotypes with MiXCR, one entry per CDR3 protein. The sample has hundreds of thousands of distinct CDR3 sequences, around 49% seen once. The chain combines TRBV7-3 with TRBJ1-5; perhaps TRBD1 as D (5 bases). The sequenced sample consisted of blood. This clonotype was obtained from a woman aged 60-70 years in good health. CDR3 amino acids: CASSRTLGDQPQHF. The CDR3 bases are TGTGCCAGCAGCCGAACCCTGGGGGATCAGCCCCAGCATTTT.